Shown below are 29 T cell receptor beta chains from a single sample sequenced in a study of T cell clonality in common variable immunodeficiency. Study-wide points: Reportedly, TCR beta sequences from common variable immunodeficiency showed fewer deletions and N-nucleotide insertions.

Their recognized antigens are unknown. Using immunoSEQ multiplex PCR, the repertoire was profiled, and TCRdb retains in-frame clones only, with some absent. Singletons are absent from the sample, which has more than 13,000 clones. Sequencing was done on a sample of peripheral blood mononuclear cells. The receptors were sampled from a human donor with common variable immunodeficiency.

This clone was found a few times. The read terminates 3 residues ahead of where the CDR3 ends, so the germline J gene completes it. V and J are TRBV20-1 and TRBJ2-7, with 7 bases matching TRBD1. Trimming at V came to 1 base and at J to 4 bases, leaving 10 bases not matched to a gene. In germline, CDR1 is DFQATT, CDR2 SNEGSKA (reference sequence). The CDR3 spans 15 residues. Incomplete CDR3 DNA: TGCAGTGCTAGAGCTCAGGGACAGACTTATTACGAG. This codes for CSARAQGQTYYE. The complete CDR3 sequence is CSARAQGQTYYEQYF.

The sequenced CDR3 bases are TGCGCCAGCAGCATTGATAGGACACCCCCCTACGAG. Translating gives CASSIDRTPPYE. In full, the CDR3 is CASSIDRTPPYEQYF. The chain combines TRBV5-1 with TRBJ2-7; D might be TRBD1 (5 bases). The DNA ends 3 residues before the CDR3 does, and the rest of the CDR3 is filled in from the germline J gene. Per germline, CDR1 SGHRS and CDR2 YFSETQ. The CDR3 has 15 residues. V was clipped by 4 bases and J by 2 bases, with 16 bases between them.

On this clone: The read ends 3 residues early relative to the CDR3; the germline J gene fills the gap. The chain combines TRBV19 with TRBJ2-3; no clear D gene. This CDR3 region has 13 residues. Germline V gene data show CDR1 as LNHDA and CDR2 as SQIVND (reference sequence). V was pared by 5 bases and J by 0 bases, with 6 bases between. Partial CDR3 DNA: TGTGCCAGTAGTCCCACTAGCACAGATACG. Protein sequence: CASSPTSTDT. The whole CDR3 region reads CASSPTSTDTQYF.

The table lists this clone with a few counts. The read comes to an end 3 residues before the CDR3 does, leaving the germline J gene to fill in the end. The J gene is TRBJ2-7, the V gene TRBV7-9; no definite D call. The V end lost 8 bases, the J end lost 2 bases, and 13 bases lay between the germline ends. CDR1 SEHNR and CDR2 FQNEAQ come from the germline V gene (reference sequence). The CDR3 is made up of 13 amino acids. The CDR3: CASGTRDTYEQYF. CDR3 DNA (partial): TGTGCCAGCGGCACACGAGATACCTACGAG.

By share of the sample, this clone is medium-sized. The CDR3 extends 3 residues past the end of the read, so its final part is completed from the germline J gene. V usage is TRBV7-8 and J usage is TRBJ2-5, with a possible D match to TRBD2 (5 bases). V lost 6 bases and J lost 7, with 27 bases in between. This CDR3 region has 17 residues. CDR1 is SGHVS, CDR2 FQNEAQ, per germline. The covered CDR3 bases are TGTGCCAGCAGGGTCGCGGGTCCGGCTAGAGATGGGTGGACC. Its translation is CASRVAGPARDGWT. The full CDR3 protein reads CASRVAGPARDGWTQYF.

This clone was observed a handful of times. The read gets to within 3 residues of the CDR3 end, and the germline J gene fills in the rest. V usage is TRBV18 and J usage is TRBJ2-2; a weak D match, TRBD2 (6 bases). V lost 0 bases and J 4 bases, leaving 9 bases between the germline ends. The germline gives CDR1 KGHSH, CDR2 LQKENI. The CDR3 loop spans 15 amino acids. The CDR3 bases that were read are TGTGCCAGCTCACCACCGTCTAGCGTCACCGGGGAG. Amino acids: CASSPPSSVTGE. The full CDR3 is CASSPPSSVTGELFF.

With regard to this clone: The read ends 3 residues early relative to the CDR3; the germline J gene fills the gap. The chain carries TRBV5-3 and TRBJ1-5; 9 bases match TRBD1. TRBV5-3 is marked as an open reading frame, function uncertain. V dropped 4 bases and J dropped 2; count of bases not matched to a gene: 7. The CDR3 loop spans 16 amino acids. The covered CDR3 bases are TGTGCCAGAAGCCGTGGACAGGGGAGATGCAATCAGCCC. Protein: CARSRGQGRCNQP. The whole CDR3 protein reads CARSRGQGRCNQPQHF.

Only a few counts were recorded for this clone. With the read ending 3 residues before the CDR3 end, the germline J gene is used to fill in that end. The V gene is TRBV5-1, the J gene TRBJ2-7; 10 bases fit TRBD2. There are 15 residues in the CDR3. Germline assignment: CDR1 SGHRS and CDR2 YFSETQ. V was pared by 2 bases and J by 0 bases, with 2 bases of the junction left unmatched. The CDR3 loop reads CASSFTSGDSYEQYF. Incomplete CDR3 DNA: TGCGCCAGCAGCTTTACTAGCGGGGACTCCTACGAG. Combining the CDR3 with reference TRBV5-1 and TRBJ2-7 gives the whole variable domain KAGVTQTPRYLIKTRGQQVTLSCSPISGHRSVSWYQQTPGQGLQFLFEYFSETQRNKGNFPGRFSGRQFSNSRSEMNVSTLELGDSALYLCASSFTSGDSYEQYFGPGTRLTVT.

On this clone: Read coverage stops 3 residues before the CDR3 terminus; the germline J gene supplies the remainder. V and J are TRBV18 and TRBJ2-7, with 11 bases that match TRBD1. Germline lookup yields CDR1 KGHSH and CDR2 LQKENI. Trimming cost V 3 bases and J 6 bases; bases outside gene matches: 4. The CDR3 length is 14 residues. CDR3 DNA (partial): TGTGCCAGCTCACCCGGGACAGGGGGTTTCGAG. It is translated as CASSPGTGGFE. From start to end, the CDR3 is CASSPGTGGFEQYF.

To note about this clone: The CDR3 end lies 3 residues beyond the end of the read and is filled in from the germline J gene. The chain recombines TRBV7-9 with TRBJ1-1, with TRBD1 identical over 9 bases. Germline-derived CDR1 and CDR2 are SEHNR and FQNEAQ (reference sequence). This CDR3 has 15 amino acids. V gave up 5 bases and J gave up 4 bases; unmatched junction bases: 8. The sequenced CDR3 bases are TGTGCCAGCAGCGATACAGGGGGCGCTGGCACTGAA. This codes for CASSDTGGAGTE. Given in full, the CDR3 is CASSDTGGAGTEAFF.

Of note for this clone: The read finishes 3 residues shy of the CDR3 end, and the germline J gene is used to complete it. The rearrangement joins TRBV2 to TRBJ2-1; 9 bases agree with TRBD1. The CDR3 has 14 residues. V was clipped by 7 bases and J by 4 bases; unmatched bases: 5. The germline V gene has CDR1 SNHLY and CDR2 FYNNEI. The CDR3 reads CASNRDRAYNEQFF. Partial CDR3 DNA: TGTGCCAGCAACCGGGACAGGGCTTACAATGAG.

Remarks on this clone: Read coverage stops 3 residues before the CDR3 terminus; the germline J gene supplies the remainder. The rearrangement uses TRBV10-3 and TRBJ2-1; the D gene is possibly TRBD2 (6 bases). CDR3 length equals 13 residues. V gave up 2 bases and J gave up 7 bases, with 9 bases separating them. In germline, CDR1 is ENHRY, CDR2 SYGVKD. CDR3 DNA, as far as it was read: TGTGCCATCAGTGAGATGGGGGGAAATGAG. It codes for CAISEMGGNE. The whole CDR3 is CAISEMGGNEQFF.

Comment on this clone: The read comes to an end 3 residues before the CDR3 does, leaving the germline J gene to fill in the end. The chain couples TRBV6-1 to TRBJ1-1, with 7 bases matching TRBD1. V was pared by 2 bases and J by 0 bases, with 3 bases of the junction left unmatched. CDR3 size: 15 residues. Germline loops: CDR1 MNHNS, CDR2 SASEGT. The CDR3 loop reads CASSEMGQLNTEAFF. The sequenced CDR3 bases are TGTGCCAGCAGTGAAATGGGACAGTTGAACACTGAA.

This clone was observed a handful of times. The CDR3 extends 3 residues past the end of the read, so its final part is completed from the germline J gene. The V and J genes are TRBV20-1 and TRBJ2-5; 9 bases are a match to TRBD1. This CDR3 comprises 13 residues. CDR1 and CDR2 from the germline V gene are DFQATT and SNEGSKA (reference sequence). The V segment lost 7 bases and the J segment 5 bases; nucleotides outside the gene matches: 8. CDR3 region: CSERDRVSETQYF. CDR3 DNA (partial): TGCAGTGAACGGGACAGGGTATCGGAGACC.

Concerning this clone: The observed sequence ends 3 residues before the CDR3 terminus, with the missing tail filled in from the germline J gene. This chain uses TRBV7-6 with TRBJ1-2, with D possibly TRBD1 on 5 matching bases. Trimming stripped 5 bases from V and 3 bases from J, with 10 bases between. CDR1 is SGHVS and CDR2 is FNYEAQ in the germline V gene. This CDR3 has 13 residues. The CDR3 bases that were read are TGTGCCAGCAGCCGCGACAGACACTATGGC. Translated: CASSRDRHYG. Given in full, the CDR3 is CASSRDRHYGYTF.

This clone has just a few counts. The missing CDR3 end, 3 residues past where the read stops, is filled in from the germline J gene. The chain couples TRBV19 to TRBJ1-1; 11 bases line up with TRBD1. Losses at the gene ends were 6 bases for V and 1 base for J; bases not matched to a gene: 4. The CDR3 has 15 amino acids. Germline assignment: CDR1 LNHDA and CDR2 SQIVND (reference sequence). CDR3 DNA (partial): TGTGCCAGTAGATTCGGACAGGGGGCGAACACTGAA. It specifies CASRFGQGANTE. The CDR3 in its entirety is CASRFGQGANTEAFF.

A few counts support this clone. The CDR3 bases that were read are TGTGCCAGTAGTACCCCGGACAGGAAAAACACTGAA. This encodes CASSTPDRKNTE. The whole CDR3 is CASSTPDRKNTEAFF. The chain combines TRBV19 with TRBJ1-1, with 7 bases that match TRBD1. The CDR3 is cut off 3 residues early in the read; its end comes from the germline J gene. V was clipped by 4 bases and J by 2 bases; unmatched bases: 7. This CDR3 contains 15 residues. Germline CDR1 and CDR2: LNHDA and SQIVND (reference sequence).

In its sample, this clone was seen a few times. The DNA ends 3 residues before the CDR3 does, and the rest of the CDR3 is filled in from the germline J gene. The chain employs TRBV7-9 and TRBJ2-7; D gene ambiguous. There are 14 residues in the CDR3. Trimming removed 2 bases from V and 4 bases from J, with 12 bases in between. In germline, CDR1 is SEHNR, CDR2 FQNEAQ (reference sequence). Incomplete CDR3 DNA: TGTGCCAGCAGCTTATCCGTCACCTATTACGAG. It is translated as CASSLSVTYYE. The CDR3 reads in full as CASSLSVTYYEQYF.

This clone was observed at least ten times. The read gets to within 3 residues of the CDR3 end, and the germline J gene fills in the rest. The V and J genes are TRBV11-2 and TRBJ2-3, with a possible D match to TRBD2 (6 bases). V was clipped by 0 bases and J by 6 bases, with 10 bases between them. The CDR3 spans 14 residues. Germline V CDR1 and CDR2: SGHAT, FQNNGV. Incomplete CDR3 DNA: TGTGCCAGCAGCTTAGATCGGGGGAGGGATACG. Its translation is CASSLDRGRDT. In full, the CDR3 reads CASSLDRGRDTQYF.

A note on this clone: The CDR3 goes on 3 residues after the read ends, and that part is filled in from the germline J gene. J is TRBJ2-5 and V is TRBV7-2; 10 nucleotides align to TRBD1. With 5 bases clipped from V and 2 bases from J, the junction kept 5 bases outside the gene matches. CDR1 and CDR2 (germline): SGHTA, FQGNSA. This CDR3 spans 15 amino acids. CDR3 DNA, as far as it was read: TGTGCCAGCAGCGCGGGACAGGGGTATCAAGAGACC. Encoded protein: CASSAGQGYQET. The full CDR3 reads CASSAGQGYQETQYF.

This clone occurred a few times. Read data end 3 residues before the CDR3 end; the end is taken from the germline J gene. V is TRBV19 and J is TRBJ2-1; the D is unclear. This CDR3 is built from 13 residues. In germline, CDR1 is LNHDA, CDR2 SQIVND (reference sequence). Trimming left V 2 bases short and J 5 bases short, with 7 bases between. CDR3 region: CASSIRLNNEQFF. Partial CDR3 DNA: TGTGCCAGTAGTATAAGGCTCAACAATGAG.

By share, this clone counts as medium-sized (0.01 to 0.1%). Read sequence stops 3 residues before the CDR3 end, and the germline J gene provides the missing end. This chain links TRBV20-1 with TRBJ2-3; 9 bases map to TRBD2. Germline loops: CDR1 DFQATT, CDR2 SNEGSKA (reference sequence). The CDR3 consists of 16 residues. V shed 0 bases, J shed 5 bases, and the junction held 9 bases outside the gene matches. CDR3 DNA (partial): TGCAGTGCTAGAGATAACCAGCGGGGGGTGATAGATACG. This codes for CSARDNQRGVIDT. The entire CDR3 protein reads CSARDNQRGVIDTQYF.

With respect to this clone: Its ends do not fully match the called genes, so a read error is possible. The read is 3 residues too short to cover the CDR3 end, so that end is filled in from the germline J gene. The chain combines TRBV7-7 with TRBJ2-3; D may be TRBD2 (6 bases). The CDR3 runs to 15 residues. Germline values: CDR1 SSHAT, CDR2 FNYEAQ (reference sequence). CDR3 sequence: CASSPQGGGTDTQYF. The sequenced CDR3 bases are TGTGCTAGCAGCCCGCAGGGCGGGGGCACAGATACG. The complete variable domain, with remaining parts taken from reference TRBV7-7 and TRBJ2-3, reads GAGVSQSPRYKVTKRGQDVTLRCDPISSHATLYWYQQALGQGPEFLTYFNYEAQPDKSGLPSDRFSAERPEGSISTLTIQRTEQRDSAMYRCASSPQGGGTDTQYFGPGTRLTVL.

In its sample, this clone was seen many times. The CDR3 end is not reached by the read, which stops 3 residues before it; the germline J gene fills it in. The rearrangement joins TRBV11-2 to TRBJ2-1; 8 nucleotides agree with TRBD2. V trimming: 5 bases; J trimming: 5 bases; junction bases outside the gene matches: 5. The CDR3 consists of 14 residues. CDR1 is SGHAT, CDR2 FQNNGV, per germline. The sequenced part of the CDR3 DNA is TGTGCCAGCAGCATCATAGCGGGGCACAATGAG. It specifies CASSIIAGHNE. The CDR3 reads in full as CASSIIAGHNEQFF.

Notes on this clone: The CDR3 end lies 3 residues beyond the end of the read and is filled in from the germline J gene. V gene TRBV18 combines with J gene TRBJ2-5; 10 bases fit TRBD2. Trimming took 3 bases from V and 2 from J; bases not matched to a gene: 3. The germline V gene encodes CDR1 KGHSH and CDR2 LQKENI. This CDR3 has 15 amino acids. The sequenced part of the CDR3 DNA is TGTGCCAGCTCACCTGCAGCGGGGGGGCAAGAGACC. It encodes CASSPAAGGQET. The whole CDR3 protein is CASSPAAGGQETQYF.

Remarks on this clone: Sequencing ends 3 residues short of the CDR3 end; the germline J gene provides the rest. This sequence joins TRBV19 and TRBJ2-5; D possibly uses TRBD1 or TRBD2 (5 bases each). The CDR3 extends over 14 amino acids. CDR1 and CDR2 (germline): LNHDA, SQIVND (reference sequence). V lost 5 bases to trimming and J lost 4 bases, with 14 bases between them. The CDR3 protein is CASSVQGVPETQYF. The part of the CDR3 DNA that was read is TGTGCCAGTAGTGTTCAGGGAGTTCCAGAGACC.

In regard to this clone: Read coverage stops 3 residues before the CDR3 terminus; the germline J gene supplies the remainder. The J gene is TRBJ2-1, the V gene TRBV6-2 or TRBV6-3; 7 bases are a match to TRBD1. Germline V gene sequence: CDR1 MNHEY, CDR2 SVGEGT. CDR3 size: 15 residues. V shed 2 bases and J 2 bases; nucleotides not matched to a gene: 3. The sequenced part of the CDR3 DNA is TGTGCCAGCAGTTACGGGGACAGCCCCTACAATGAG. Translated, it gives CASSYGDSPYNE. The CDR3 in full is CASSYGDSPYNEQFF.

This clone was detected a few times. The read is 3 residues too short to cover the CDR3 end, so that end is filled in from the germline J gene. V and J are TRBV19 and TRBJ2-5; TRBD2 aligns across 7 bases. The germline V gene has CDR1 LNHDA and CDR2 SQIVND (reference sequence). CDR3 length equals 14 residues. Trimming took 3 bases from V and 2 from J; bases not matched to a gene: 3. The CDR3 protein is CASSIRGDQETQYF. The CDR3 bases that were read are TGTGCCAGTAGTATCCGGGGGGATCAAGAGACC.

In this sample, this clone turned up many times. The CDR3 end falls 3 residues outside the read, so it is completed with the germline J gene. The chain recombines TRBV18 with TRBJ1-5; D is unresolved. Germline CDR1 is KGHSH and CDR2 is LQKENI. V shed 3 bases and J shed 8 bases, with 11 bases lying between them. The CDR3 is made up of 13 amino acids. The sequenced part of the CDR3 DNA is TGTGCCAGCTCACCCATCGGGGAAAAGCCC. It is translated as CASSPIGEKP. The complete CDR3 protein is CASSPIGEKPQHF.